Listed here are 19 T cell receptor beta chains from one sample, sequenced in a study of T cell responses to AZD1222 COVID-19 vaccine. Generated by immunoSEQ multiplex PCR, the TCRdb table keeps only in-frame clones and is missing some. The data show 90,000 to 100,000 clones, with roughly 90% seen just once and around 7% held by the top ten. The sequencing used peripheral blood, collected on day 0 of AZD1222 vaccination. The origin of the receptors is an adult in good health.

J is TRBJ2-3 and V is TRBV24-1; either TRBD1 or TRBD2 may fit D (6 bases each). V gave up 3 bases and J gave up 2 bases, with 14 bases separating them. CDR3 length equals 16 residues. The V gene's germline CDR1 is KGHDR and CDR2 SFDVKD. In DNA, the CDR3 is TGTGCCACCAGTGATAGGGGGGTGAAAGACACAGATACGCAGTATTTT. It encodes CATSDRGVKDTDTQYF.

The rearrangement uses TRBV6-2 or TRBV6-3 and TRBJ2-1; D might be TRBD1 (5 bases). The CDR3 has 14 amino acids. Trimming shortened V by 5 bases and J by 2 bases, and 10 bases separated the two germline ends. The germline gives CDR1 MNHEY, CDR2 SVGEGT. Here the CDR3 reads CASSSRATYNEQFF. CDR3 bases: TGTGCCAGCAGTAGCAGGGCCACCTACAATGAGCAGTTCTTC.

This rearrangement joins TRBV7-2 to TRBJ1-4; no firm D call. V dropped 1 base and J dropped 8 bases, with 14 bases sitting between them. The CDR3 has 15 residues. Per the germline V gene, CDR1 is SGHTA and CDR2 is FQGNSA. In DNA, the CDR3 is TGTGCCAGCAGCTTAGTTGCAGCCGCTTGGGAAAAACTGTTTTTT. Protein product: CASSLVAAAWEKLFF.

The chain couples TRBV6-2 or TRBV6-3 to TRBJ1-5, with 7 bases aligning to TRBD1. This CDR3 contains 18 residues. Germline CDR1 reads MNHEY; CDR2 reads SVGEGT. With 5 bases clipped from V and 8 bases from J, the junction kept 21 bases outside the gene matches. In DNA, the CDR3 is TGTGCCAGCAGTCAGCCCGCTGATCAGGGGGGCAGTTGGGAGCCCCAGCATTTT. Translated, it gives CASSQPADQGGSWEPQHF.

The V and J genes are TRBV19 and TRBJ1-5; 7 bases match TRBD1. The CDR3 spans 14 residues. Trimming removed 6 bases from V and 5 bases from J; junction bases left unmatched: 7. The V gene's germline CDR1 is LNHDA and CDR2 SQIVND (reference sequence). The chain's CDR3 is CASRQYRGDQPQHF. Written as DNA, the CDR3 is TGTGCCAGTAGGCAGTACAGGGGAGATCAGCCCCAGCATTTT.

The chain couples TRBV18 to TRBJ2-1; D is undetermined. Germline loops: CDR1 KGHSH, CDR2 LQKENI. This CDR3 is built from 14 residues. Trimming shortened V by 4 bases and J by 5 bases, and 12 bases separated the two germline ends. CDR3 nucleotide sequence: TGTGCCAGCTCACGGTGGCAGGCGGACAATGAGCAGTTCTTC. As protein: CASSRWQADNEQFF.

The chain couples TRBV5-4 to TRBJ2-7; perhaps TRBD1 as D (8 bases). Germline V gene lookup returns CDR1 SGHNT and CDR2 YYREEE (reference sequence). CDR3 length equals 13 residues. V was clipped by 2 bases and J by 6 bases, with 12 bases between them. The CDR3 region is CASSFTGGGEQYF. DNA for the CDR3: TGTGCCAGCAGCTTCACAGGGGGGGGCGAGCAGTACTTC.

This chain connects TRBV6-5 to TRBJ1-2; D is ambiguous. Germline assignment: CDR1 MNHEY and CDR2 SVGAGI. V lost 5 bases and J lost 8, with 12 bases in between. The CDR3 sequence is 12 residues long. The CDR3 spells CASSQPGRGYTF. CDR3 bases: TGTGCCAGCAGTCAGCCCGGGCGGGGCTACACCTTC.

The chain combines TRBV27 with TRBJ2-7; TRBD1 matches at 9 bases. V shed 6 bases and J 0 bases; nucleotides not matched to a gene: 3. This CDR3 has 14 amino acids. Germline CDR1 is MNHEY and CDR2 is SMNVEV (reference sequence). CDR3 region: CASRGTGFSYEQYF. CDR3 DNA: TGTGCCAGCAGGGGGACAGGGTTCTCCTACGAGCAGTACTTC.

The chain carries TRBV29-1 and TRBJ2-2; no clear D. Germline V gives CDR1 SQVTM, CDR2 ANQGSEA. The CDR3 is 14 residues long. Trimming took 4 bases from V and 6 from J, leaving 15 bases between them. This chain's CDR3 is CSVGIDTASGELFF. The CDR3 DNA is TGCAGCGTTGGGATTGACACGGCCTCCGGGGAGCTGTTTTTT.

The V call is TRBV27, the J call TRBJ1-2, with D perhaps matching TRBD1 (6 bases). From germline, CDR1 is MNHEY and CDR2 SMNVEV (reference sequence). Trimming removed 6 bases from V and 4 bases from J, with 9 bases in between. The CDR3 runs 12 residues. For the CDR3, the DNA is TGTGCCAGCAGCCCGGACAGCTATGGCTACACCTTC. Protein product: CASSPDSYGYTF.

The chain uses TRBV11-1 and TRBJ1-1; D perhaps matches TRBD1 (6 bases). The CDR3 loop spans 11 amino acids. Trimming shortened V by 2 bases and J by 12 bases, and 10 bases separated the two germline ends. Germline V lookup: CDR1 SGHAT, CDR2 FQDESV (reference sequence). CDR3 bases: TGTGCCAGCAGCTTACAGGGGAAGTCTTTCTTT. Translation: CASSLQGKSFF.

The CDR3 coding sequence is TGCGCCAGCAGTCACGGGTCGGGAGACTACGAGCAGTACTTC. Protein product: CASSHGSGDYEQYF. The rearrangement joins TRBV5-1 to TRBJ2-7; possibly TRBD2 for D (6 bases). V was clipped by 5 bases and J by 3 bases, with 15 bases between them. The CDR3 sequence is 14 residues long. CDR1 and CDR2 (germline): SGHRS, YFSETQ.

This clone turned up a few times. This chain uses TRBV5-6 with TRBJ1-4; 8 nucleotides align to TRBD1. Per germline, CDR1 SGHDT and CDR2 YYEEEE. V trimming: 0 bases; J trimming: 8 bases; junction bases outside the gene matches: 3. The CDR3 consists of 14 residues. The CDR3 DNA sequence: TGTGCCAGCAGCTTGGGACAGGGGAAGGAAAAACTGTTTTTT. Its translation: CASSLGQGKEKLFF.

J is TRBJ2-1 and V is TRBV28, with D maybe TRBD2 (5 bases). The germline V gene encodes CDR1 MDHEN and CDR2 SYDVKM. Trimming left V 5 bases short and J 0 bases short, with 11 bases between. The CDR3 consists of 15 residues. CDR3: CASSPPGSSYNEQFF. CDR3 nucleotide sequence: TGTGCCAGCAGTCCCCCTGGGAGCTCCTACAATGAGCAGTTCTTC.

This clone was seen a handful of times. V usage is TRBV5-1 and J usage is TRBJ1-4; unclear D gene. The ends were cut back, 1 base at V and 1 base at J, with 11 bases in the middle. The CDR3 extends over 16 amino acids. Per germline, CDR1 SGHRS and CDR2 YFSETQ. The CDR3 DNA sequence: TGCGCCAGCAGCTTGCTGTCTGTCGGAACTAATGAAAAACTGTTTTTT. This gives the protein CASSLLSVGTNEKLFF.

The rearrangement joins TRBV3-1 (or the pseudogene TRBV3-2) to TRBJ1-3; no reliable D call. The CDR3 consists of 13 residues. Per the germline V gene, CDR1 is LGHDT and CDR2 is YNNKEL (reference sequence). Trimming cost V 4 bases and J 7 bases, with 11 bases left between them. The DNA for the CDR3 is TGTGCCAGCAGCCCCTCCGACCGGAACACCATATATTTT. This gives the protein CASSPSDRNTIYF.

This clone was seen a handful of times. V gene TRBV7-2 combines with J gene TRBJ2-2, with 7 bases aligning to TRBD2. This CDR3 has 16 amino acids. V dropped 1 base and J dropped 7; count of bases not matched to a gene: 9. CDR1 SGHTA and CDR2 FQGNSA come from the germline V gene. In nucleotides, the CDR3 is TGTGCCAGCAGCTTAGAGTTACGTCTAGCGGACGGGGAGCTGTTTTTT. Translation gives CASSLELRLADGELFF.

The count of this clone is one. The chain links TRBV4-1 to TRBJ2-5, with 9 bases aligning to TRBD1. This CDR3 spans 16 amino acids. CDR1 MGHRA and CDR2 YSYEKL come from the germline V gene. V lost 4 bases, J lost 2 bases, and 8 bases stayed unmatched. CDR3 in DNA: TGCGCCAGCAGCCTAAACAGGGGGCGCGGGCAAGAGACCCAGTACTTC. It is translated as CASSLNRGRGQETQYF.